Presented here are 23 T cell receptor beta chains from one specimen sequenced in a study of T-cell reconstitution after alpha-beta-depleted transplantation in children. Unique molecular identifiers were incorporated during preparation of the TCRbeta library. In TCRdb, the PCR reads were re-called with MiXCR into one record per CDR3 protein. The sample has hundreds of thousands of distinct CDR3 sequences, 10% to 15% seen once. The sample consisted of PBMCs, mostly from graft donor cells, taken 360 days after TCRalphabeta/CD19-depleted stem cell transplant. The receptors were sampled from a male patient aged 10 to 17 who had a stem cell transplant for acute myeloid leukemia, so the T cells may come from the graft donor.

The chain combines TRBV2 with TRBJ1-6; the D is unclear. Germline lookup yields CDR1 SNHLY and CDR2 FYNNEI. With 5 bases removed from V and 12 bases from J, the gap between germline ends came to 14 bases. The CDR3 has 13 residues. The CDR3 here is CASSPPRTIPLHF. In DNA, the CDR3 is TGTGCCAGCAGTCCACCCAGGACGATACCCCTCCACTTT.

This clonotype was counted between two and nine times. The chain joins TRBV27 to TRBJ2-1, with D perhaps TRBD1 (5 bases). CDR1 and CDR2 (germline): MNHEY, SMNVEV (reference sequence). Trimming took 2 bases from V and 4 from J, leaving 12 bases between them. This CDR3 region has 15 residues. In nucleotides, the CDR3 is TGTGCCAGCAGTTTACTCCTAAGGGGATACAATGAGCAGTTCTTC. Residues: CASSLLLRGYNEQFF.

Many counts were recorded for this clonotype. The V and J genes are TRBV12-3 or TRBV12-4 and TRBJ1-5, with TRBD1 as a possible D gene (5 bases). V lost 4 bases and J 6 bases, leaving 13 bases between the germline ends. The CDR3 totals 14 residues. CDR3 sequence: CASSSRQSGQPQHF. The CDR3 DNA sequence: TGTGCCAGCAGTTCAAGACAGAGTGGTCAGCCCCAGCATTTT.

V is TRBV24-1 and J is TRBJ2-1; D not certain. Germline V gene sequence: CDR1 KGHDR, CDR2 SFDVKD. Trimming removed 0 bases from V and 9 bases from J, with 5 bases in between. The CDR3 sequence is 12 residues long. In DNA form, the CDR3 reads TGTGCCACCAGTGATTTGCCCCCTGAGCAGTTCTTC. It encodes CATSDLPPEQFF.

This clonotype was recorded a few times. This sequence joins TRBV6-5 and TRBJ1-1; 7 bases fit TRBD1. The CDR3 spans 12 residues. From germline, CDR1 is MNHEY and CDR2 SVGAGI. V lost 2 bases to trimming and J lost 8 bases; unmatched junction nucleotides: 2. CDR3 in amino acids: CASSYGGQEAFF. The CDR3 DNA reads as TGTGCCAGCAGTTACGGGGGACAGGAAGCTTTCTTT.

In its sample, this clonotype was seen a few times. V is TRBV7-9 and J is TRBJ2-1, with 11 positions matching TRBD2. Germline V lookup: CDR1 SEHNR, CDR2 FQNEAQ (reference sequence). This CDR3 comprises 17 residues. The V gene end was trimmed by 2 bases and the J gene end by 5 bases; junction bases not matched to a gene: 8. The CDR3 DNA follows: TGTGCCAGCAGCTTACCCATTACTAGCGGGGGAGACAATGAGCAGTTCTTC. Residues: CASSLPITSGGDNEQFF.

The sample holds many counts of this clonotype. The genes are TRBV5-1 and TRBJ2-5; D remains ambiguous. The V and J ends lost 4 bases and 8 bases respectively, with 18 bases between them. Germline assignment: CDR1 SGHRS and CDR2 YFSETQ. CDR3 length equals 14 residues. The CDR3, as DNA: TGCGCCAGCAGCCTTCTAATAGGCGATATCACCCAGTACTTC. It yields the protein CASSLLIGDITQYF.

The chain carries TRBV12-3 or TRBV12-4 and TRBJ1-3; the D is unclear. This CDR3 spans 16 amino acids. Trimming removed 4 bases at V and 4 bases at J, with 17 bases between. CDR3 bases: TGTGCCAGCAGTTACCTCGTAATCGCAGCAGGAAACACCATATATTTT. This gives the protein CASSYLVIAAGNTIYF.

This clonotype has a handful of counts. The V gene is TRBV19, the J gene TRBJ2-5, with 13 bases fitting TRBD2. V shed 4 bases, J shed 3 bases, and the junction held 2 bases outside the gene matches. The CDR3 is made up of 15 amino acids. Germline V lookup: CDR1 LNHDA, CDR2 SQIVND (reference sequence). CDR3 DNA: TGTGCCAGTAGTACCGGACTAGCGGGAGAAGAGACCCAGTACTTC. Amino acids: CASSTGLAGEETQYF.

This clonotype was detected many times. This sequence joins TRBV25-1 and TRBJ2-2; possible D gene TRBD2, 6 bases. The CDR3 loop spans 15 amino acids. Deletions cut 1 base from V and 5 bases from J, with 11 bases between. The germline CDR1 and CDR2 sequences are MGHDK and SYGVNS. The CDR3 region is CASSEWRDGTGELFF. CDR3 nucleotide sequence: TGTGCCAGCAGTGAATGGAGGGATGGGACCGGGGAGCTGTTTTTT.

This clonotype was seen a few times. The V call is TRBV19, the J call TRBJ2-3; 8 bases fit TRBD1. With V trimmed by 5 bases and J by 4 bases, 8 bases remained unmatched. Germline values: CDR1 LNHDA, CDR2 SQIVND (reference sequence). This CDR3 has 15 amino acids. CDR3 region: CASSWQGANSDTQYF. In nucleotides, the CDR3 is TGTGCCAGTAGTTGGCAGGGGGCCAATTCAGATACGCAGTATTTT. The full variable domain, rest sourced from reference TRBV19 and TRBJ2-3, is DGGITQSPKYLFRKEGQNVTLSCEQNLNHDAMYWYRQDPGQGLRLIYYSQIVNDFQKGDIAEGYSVSREKKESFPLTVTSAQKNPTAFYLCASSWQGANSDTQYFGPGTRLTVL.

This clonotype was seen a few times. The chain employs TRBV12-3 or TRBV12-4 and TRBJ2-1, with D tentatively TRBD1 (6 bases). The V end was cut by 6 bases, the J end by 0 bases, with 12 bases between. The CDR3 loop spans 15 amino acids. CDR3 in amino acids: CASSIRGSSYNEQFF. In DNA form, the CDR3 reads TGTGCCAGCAGCATCAGGGGTAGCTCCTACAATGAGCAGTTCTTC.

This chain links TRBV6-2 or TRBV6-3 with TRBJ2-7; the D is unclear. Germline V gene sequence: CDR1 MNHEY, CDR2 SVGEGT. The V end was cut by 0 bases, the J end by 0 bases, with 9 bases between. There are 15 residues in the CDR3. The CDR3 DNA sequence: TGTGCCAGCAGTTACTCGACATGGAGCTCCTACGAGCAGTACTTC. Residues: CASSYSTWSSYEQYF.

Only a few counts were recorded for this clonotype. The chain joins TRBV20-1 to TRBJ2-7; D gene unclear. V lost 4 bases and J lost 3, with 16 bases in between. The CDR3 extends over 14 amino acids. Germline V gene data show CDR1 as DFQATT and CDR2 as SNEGSKA (reference sequence). This CDR3 is CSAKEIGTLYEQYF. CDR3 DNA: TGCAGTGCTAAAGAGATTGGCACTCTCTACGAGCAGTACTTC.

This clonotype turned up a few times. The CDR3 spells CASSRPGTGGEAAKNIQYF. The CDR3 DNA reads TGTGCCAGCAGCCGCCCCGGGACAGGGGGCGAGGCAGCCAAAAACATTCAGTACTTC. V and J are TRBV7-8 and TRBJ2-4; 12 bases fit TRBD1. The CDR3 contains 19 residues. With V trimmed by 5 bases and J by 0 bases, 11 bases remained unmatched. CDR1 and CDR2 (germline): SGHVS, FQNEAQ. Combining the CDR3 with reference TRBV7-8 and TRBJ2-4 gives the whole variable domain GAGVSQSPRYKVAKRGQDVALRCDPISGHVSLFWYQQALGQGPEFLTYFQNEAQLDKSGLPSDRFFAERPEGSVSTLKIQRTQQEDSAVYLCASSRPGTGGEAAKNIQYFGAGTRLSVL.

This clonotype was seen more than once but under ten times. DNA of the CDR3: TGTGCCAGACTTTTAGCGGGACCTCCCAATGAGCAGTTCTTC. Amino acid sequence: CARLLAGPPNEQFF. V and J are TRBV2 and TRBJ2-1; 8 bases map to TRBD2. Germline CDR1 reads SNHLY; CDR2 reads FYNNEI. The CDR3 extends over 14 amino acids. V gave up 9 bases and J gave up 6 bases; unmatched junction bases: 10.

This clonotype was picked up many times. The chain links TRBV27 to TRBJ2-7; 13 nucleotides line up with TRBD2. Germline V gives CDR1 MNHEY, CDR2 SMNVEV (reference sequence). V dropped 4 bases and J dropped 7; count of bases not matched to a gene: 10. The CDR3 runs 16 residues. The CDR3 spells CASSSYGLAGAPEQYF. The CDR3 nucleotides are TGTGCCAGCAGTTCGTATGGACTAGCGGGGGCTCCGGAGCAGTACTTC.

This clonotype was detected a few times. V usage is TRBV27 and J usage is TRBJ2-1; 12 bases are a match to TRBD2. CDR3 length: 16 residues. V trimming: 5 bases; J trimming: 7 bases; junction bases outside the gene matches: 9. Germline CDR1 reads MNHEY; CDR2 reads SMNVEV (reference sequence). Here the CDR3 reads CASSPDLAGGWNEQFF. The CDR3 region has the DNA TGTGCCAGCAGTCCGGATCTAGCGGGAGGGTGGAATGAGCAGTTCTTC.

The chain combines TRBV20-1 with TRBJ2-2; TRBD2 agrees at 9 bases. V was clipped by 6 bases and J by 6 bases; unmatched bases: 11. Germline V gene sequence: CDR1 DFQATT, CDR2 SNEGSKA (reference sequence). The CDR3 sequence is 15 residues long. CDR3 sequence reads: CSARISGRLAGELFF. The CDR3 DNA reads as TGCAGTGCCCGAATAAGCGGGAGGTTAGCCGGGGAGCTGTTTTTT.

This clonotype was observed a handful of times. In DNA, the CDR3 is TGTGCCAGCATCAATAGCGGGAGGCCCGATTACAATGAGCAGTTCTTC. Amino acid sequence: CASINSGRPDYNEQFF. This chain joins TRBV12-3 or TRBV12-4 and TRBJ2-1; TRBD2 aligns across 10 bases. The CDR3 has 16 amino acids. The V segment lost 7 bases and the J segment 4 bases; nucleotides outside the gene matches: 10.

Only a few counts were recorded for this clonotype. V and J are TRBV18 and TRBJ2-7; D is perhaps TRBD1 (6 bases). The CDR3 spans 14 residues. With 3 bases removed from V and 3 bases from J, the gap between germline ends came to 12 bases. The germline CDR1 and CDR2 sequences are KGHSH and LQKENI. CDR3 region: CASSPKARGYEQYF. The CDR3 DNA follows: TGTGCCAGCTCACCGAAAGCCAGGGGCTACGAGCAGTACTTC.

This clonotype was detected only a few times. The V call is TRBV6-1, the J call TRBJ2-2; D is uncertain. Germline CDR1 reads MNHNS; CDR2 reads SASEGT. The germline V and J ends were trimmed by 6 bases and 1 base, with 9 bases remaining between them. This CDR3 has 14 residues. This chain's CDR3 is CASSGAQNTGELFF. Written as DNA, the CDR3 is TGTGCCAGCAGCGGCGCCCAGAACACCGGGGAGCTGTTTTTT.

This clonotype was observed a few times. The chain carries TRBV29-1 and TRBJ2-3, with 7 bases aligning to TRBD1. This CDR3 has 15 amino acids. V gave up 3 bases and J gave up 1 base; unmatched junction bases: 7. Germline V lookup: CDR1 SQVTM, CDR2 ANQGSEA. This CDR3 is CSVDVGGAGTDTQYF. The CDR3 DNA is TGCAGCGTTGATGTAGGGGGCGCGGGCACAGATACGCAGTATTTT.